This T cell receptor (beta chain) was recovered during a study of identical twins. Findings and limits, study-wide: Where out-of-frame alpha sequences were twin-shared, they showed excess low generation probability.

The trim removed 0 bases at V and 5 bases at J, leaving 8 bases unmatched. CDR1 and CDR2 (germline): DFQATT, SNEGSKA (reference sequence). The CDR3 totals 15 residues. A word on this clonotype: The antigen is undetermined.

TCRdb reanalysed the 5' RACE reads using MiXCR and keeps one entry per CDR3 protein. The table lists roughly 200,000 distinct CDR3 sequences, 6.5% to 8.5% of them singletons, with less than 2% in the top ten. The same sample was also used in a study of yellow fever vaccine responses in identical twins.

Sequenced input: memory (CD45RO+) T cells sorted from blood. V and J are TRBV20-1 and TRBJ2-5, with 8 bases fitting TRBD2. The clonotype originates from a woman aged 18-29 years in good health. The CDR3 is CSARDLGASGETQYF. CDR3 bases: TGCAGTGCTAGAGATCTGGGGGCTAGCGGGGAGACCCAGTACTTC.